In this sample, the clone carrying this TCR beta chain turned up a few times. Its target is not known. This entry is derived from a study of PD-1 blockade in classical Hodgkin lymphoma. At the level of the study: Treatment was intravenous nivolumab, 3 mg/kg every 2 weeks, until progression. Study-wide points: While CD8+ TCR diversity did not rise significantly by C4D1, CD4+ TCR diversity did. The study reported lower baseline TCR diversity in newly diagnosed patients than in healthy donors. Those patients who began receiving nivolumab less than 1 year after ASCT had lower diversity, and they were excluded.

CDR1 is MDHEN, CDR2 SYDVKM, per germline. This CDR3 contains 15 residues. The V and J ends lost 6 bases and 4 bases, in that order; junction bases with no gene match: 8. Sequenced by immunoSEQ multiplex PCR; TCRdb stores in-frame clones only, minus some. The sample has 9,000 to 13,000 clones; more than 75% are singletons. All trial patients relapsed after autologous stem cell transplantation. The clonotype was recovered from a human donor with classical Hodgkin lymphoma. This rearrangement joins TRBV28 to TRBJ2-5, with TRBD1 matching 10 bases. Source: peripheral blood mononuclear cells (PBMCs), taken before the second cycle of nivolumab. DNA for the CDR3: TGTGCCAGCAGCGGAGGGACAGGGGTCCGAGAGACCCAGTACTTC. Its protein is CASSGGTGVRETQYF.